This is a list of T cell receptor beta chains from one sample in a study of cytomegalovirus exposure and HLA in healthy donors. The protocol was immunoSEQ multiplex PCR, while the TCRdb copy is restricted to in-frame clones and leaves out a portion. The sample shows around 110,000 clones, roughly four fifths of them seen only once. Sequencing used PBMCs. These receptors were obtained from a man in his 60s in good health and CMV-seronegative. CDR3s include the opening cysteine and the closing phenylalanine or tryptophan. The D gene is left open where the match is weak. Rows may omit the clone size; those that give it use once, few, many or a size class.

D gene: .
J gene: TRBJ1-1
V gene: TRBV28
clone size: .
CDR3 DNA: TGTGCCAGCAGTTTAATCGGTGGGAACACTGAAGCTTTCTTT
CDR3 protein: CASSLIGGNTEAFF

D gene: .
J gene: TRBJ1-2
V gene: TRBV28
clone size: .
CDR3 DNA: TGTGCCAGCAGTTTCTCCCACCCCCCACAGGGTGGCTACACCTTC
CDR3 protein: CASSFSHPPQGGYTF

D gene: TRBD2
J gene: TRBJ2-1
V gene: TRBV2
clone size: .
CDR3 DNA: TGTGCCAGCAGATCTAGCGGGGGATACAATGAGCAGTTCTTC
CDR3 protein: CASRSSGGYNEQFF

D gene: .
J gene: TRBJ2-3
V gene: TRBV5-1
clone size: .
CDR3 DNA: TGCGCCAGCAGCTTGGGACGGGCTCCGCGGGGTACGCAGTATTTT
CDR3 protein: CASSLGRAPRGTQYF

D gene: .
J gene: TRBJ1-2
V gene: TRBV4-1
clone size: .
CDR3 DNA: TGCGCCAGCAGCCATTCGCACAGGGAACGTTATGGCTACACCTTC
CDR3 protein: CASSHSHRERYGYTF

D gene: TRBD1
J gene: TRBJ2-3
V gene: TRBV4-3
clone size: .
CDR3 DNA: TGCGCCAGCAGCCAAGGCAGGGGACAGGTAACAGATACGCAGTATTTT
CDR3 protein: CASSQGRGQVTDTQYF

D gene: TRBD1
J gene: TRBJ2-7
V gene: TRBV7-2
clone size: .
CDR3 DNA: TGTGCCAGCAGCCCAGACAGGGGGCAGGCCTACGAGCAGTACTTC
CDR3 protein: CASSPDRGQAYEQYF

D gene: TRBD1
J gene: TRBJ1-4
V gene: TRBV28
clone size: .
CDR3 DNA: TGTGCCAGCAGTTTAGGGTGGGGCAGGGGGACGGTTGGTGAAAAACTGTTTTTT
CDR3 protein: CASSLGWGRGTVGEKLFF

D gene: TRBD1
J gene: TRBJ2-1
V gene: TRBV7-9
clone size: once
CDR3 DNA: TGTGCCAGCAGCGGGACAGGGCAAGGGAATGAGCAGTTCTTC
CDR3 protein: CASSGTGQGNEQFF

D gene: TRBD1
J gene: TRBJ1-1
V gene: TRBV28
clone size: once
CDR3 DNA: TGTGCCAGCAGTCTGCCGGGACAGGGGAACACTGAAGCTTTCTTT
CDR3 protein: CASSLPGQGNTEAFF

D gene: .
J gene: TRBJ2-7
V gene: TRBV9
clone size: .
CDR3 DNA: TGTGCCAGCAGCGTAGGAGGGGGTAAGCAGTACTTC
CDR3 protein: CASSVGGGKQYF

D gene: .
J gene: TRBJ2-3
V gene: TRBV5-1
clone size: .
CDR3 DNA: TGCGCCAGCAGCTTGCAGGATACGCAGTATTTT
CDR3 protein: CASSLQDTQYF

D gene: TRBD1
J gene: TRBJ1-2
V gene: TRBV15
clone size: .
CDR3 DNA: TGTGCCACCAGCAGAGAGGGACAGGGGTTTGGCTACACCTTC
CDR3 protein: CATSREGQGFGYTF

D gene: .
J gene: TRBJ1-1
V gene: TRBV2
clone size: .
CDR3 DNA: TGTGCCAGCCTTTGGGCAGGCCTGAACACTGAAGCTTTCTTT
CDR3 protein: CASLWAGLNTEAFF

D gene: TRBD2
J gene: TRBJ2-5
V gene: TRBV2
clone size: .
CDR3 DNA: TGTGCCAGCAGGGACGGACTAGCTGGGGAGACCCAGTACTTC
CDR3 protein: CASRDGLAGETQYF

D gene: .
J gene: TRBJ2-2
V gene: TRBV19
clone size: .
CDR3 DNA: TGTGCCAGTAGAACAGGTTTTAGGACCGGGGAGCTGTTTTTT
CDR3 protein: CASRTGFRTGELFF

D gene: .
J gene: TRBJ1-1
V gene: TRBV28
clone size: .
CDR3 DNA: TGTGCCAGCAGTTTATGGGGGGGGCAAAACACTGAAGCTTTCTTT
CDR3 protein: CASSLWGGQNTEAFF

D gene: .
J gene: TRBJ2-2
V gene: TRBV5-8
clone size: .
CDR3 DNA: TGTGCCAGCAGCTTGGCATCCCCCGGACAGACAGAGCTGTTTTTT
CDR3 protein: CASSLASPGQTELFF

D gene: TRBD1
J gene: TRBJ1-2
V gene: TRBV7-2
clone size: few
CDR3 DNA: TGTGCCAGCAGCTTGACGACAGGGGCCTATGGCTACACCTTC
CDR3 protein: CASSLTTGAYGYTF

D gene: TRBD1
J gene: TRBJ1-2
V gene: TRBV7-8
clone size: .
CDR3 DNA: TGTGCCAGCAGCTTAGTTGTACTTGGGACAGCCAACTATGGCTACACCTTC
CDR3 protein: CASSLVVLGTANYGYTF

D gene: .
J gene: TRBJ2-5
V gene: TRBV29-1
clone size: .
CDR3 DNA: TGCAGCGTTGAGGGCCAGGGGCAAGGGGAGACCCAGTACTTC
CDR3 protein: CSVEGQGQGETQYF

D gene: TRBD2
J gene: TRBJ2-5
V gene: TRBV7-9
clone size: few
CDR3 DNA: TGTGCCAGCAGCTCATCACGGACTAGCGGGAAAGAGACCCAGTACTTC
CDR3 protein: CASSSSRTSGKETQYF

D gene: TRBD1
J gene: TRBJ1-2
V gene: TRBV5-1
clone size: .
CDR3 DNA: TGCGCCAGCAGCTTGGGAGGACAGGTGTTATCCTTAAACTATGGCTACACCTTC
CDR3 protein: CASSLGGQVLSLNYGYTF